Following are 7 T cell receptor beta chains from one sample sequenced in a study of Tregs in tolerant kidney transplant recipients. Assay: immunoSEQ multiplex PCR; the TCRdb copy retains only in-frame clones and omits some. In the table there are about 52,000 clones, roughly nine tenths of which are singletons. Mixed chimerism was transient after nonmyeloablative marrow transplants from related graft donors. The sample in question was CD8+ T cells from blood (PBMCs), obtained 24 months after the transplant. The origin of the receptors is a human patient who received a combined kidney and bone marrow transplant. Some T cells may be supplied by the graft donor.

The rearrangement joins TRBV15 to TRBJ2-1, with 8 nucleotides matching TRBD2. Losses at the gene ends were 3 bases for V and 6 bases for J; bases not matched to a gene: 10. The germline gives CDR1 LNHNV, CDR2 YYDKDF (reference sequence). CDR3 size: 16 residues. The CDR3 coding sequence is TGTGCCACCAGCAGCATCCGGGGGGGGGACCTCAATGAGCAGTTCTTC. This gives the protein CATSSIRGGDLNEQFF.

This chain joins TRBV7-9 and TRBJ2-7; TRBD1 is a possible D gene (6 bases). The CDR3 totals 18 residues. Germline CDR1 SEHNR, CDR2 FQNEAQ (reference sequence). V lost 4 bases to trimming and J lost 0 bases, with 22 bases between them. In DNA form, the CDR3 reads TGTGCCAGCAGCTCCGGTGCGGAAAGGCAGGGGCACTCCTACGAGCAGTACTTC. It specifies CASSSGAERQGHSYEQYF.

The chain recombines TRBV4-2 with TRBJ2-7, with D uncertain. V was shortened by 6 bases and J by 5 bases, with 11 bases between the two germline ends. CDR1 is LGHNA, CDR2 YNFKEQ, per germline. The CDR3 consists of 12 residues. As DNA, the CDR3 is TGTGCCAGCAGTACGGGTGGAGACGAGCAGTACTTC. It codes for CASSTGGDEQYF.

This clone was seen only a few times. The chain employs TRBV7-6 and TRBJ2-1; 11 bases are shared with TRBD2. V dropped 4 bases and J dropped 6; count of bases not matched to a gene: 8. The germline gives CDR1 SGHVS, CDR2 FNYEAQ. The CDR3 has 16 residues. The CDR3: CASSYIAGGPGNEQFF. CDR3 in DNA: TGTGCCAGCAGCTATATAGCGGGAGGGCCGGGCAATGAGCAGTTCTTC.

The gene calls are TRBV9 and TRBJ2-5; maybe TRBD2 (5 bases). V lost 0 bases to trimming and J lost 5 bases, with 14 bases between them. Germline V gives CDR1 SGDLS, CDR2 YYNGEE. The CDR3 extends over 15 amino acids. CDR3 amino acids: CASSVGGGRRETQYF. CDR3 DNA sequence: TGTGCCAGCAGCGTAGGAGGAGGACGCAGGGAGACCCAGTACTTC.

The genes are TRBV28 and TRBJ2-1, with 9 nucleotides matching TRBD1. CDR3 length: 15 amino acids. Losses at the gene ends were 5 bases for V and 10 bases for J; bases not matched to a gene: 12. Germline loops: CDR1 MDHEN, CDR2 SYDVKM. The CDR3 reads CASSHRDRASREQFF. In DNA, the CDR3 is TGTGCCAGCAGTCACCGGGACAGGGCTTCGAGAGAGCAGTTCTTC.

In its sample, this clone was seen once. This sequence joins TRBV7-2 and TRBJ1-1, with D maybe TRBD1 (6 bases). CDR1 and CDR2 (germline): SGHTA, FQGNSA. This CDR3 spans 13 amino acids. The V and J ends lost 7 bases and 1 base respectively, with 10 bases between them. CDR3: CASKGDGNTEAFF. The CDR3 DNA sequence: TGTGCCAGCAAGGGGGACGGGAACACTGAAGCTTTCTTT.